Below are 21 T cell receptor beta chains sequenced from a single sample in a study of CD8+CD57+ T cells in acquired aplastic anemia. The TCR beta profiling, which covered VDJ combination and CDR3 sequence, was carried out using genomic DNA as the template. One entry per CDR3 protein results from TCRdb running MiXCR on the reads. The profile shows hundreds of thousands of distinct CDR3 sequences, about 70% of them singletons. Sequencing was performed on sorted CD4+, CD8+, or CD8+CD57+ T cells (not recorded which) from PBMCs. These receptors all stem from a human donor in good health, serving as a control.

In this sample, this clonotype turned up a few times. Germline and junction disagree at one end, which may indicate a read error. J is TRBJ1-1 and V is TRBV4-2, with 9 bases matching TRBD1. The CDR3 runs to 16 residues. Germline CDR1 is LGHNA and CDR2 is YNFKEQ. In DNA, the CDR3 is TGTGCCAGCGGCCAAGAGATACAGGGGGCGCGAACTGAAGCTTTCTTT. Translating gives CASGQEIQGARTEAFF.

A word on this clonotype: Because the CDR3's place on the DNA is in doubt, the DNA is left out and the CDR3 is given as listed by TCRdb. This chain uses TRBV7-3 with TRBJ2-3; the table gives TRBD1 as D, unverified against the DNA. The germline CDR1 and CDR2 sequences are SGHTA and FQGTGA. The CDR3 spans 15 residues, counting both ends. The CDR3 region is CASSSVGRGANTGYF.

The chain recombines TRBV6-1 with TRBJ1-5; tentatively, D is TRBD1 (5 bases). The CDR3 runs 14 residues. Germline V CDR1 and CDR2: MNHNS, SASEGT. V was shortened by 11 bases and J by 5 bases, with 19 bases between the two germline ends. CDR3 residues: CAGGEGSGYQPQHF. In DNA, the CDR3 is TGTGCCGGAGGGGAAGGAAGCGGATATCAGCCCCAGCATTTT.

This clonotype has only one observation. V usage is TRBV20-1 and J usage is TRBJ2-7, with TRBD1 matching 7 bases. This CDR3 spans 14 amino acids. The V segment lost 5 bases and the J segment 4 bases; nucleotides outside the gene matches: 11. Germline V gene lookup returns CDR1 DFQATT and CDR2 SNEGSKA (reference sequence). In nucleotides, the CDR3 is TGCAGTGCTGGGGCACAGGGGAAAGCGTACGAGCAGTACTTC. It encodes CSAGAQGKAYEQYF.

The CDR3 DNA reads TGTGCCAGCAGCCCTACTAGCGGGAGTGTGGAGACCCAGTACTTC. Amino acid sequence: CASSPTSGSVETQYF. The chain joins TRBV12-3 or TRBV12-4 to TRBJ2-5; 11 nucleotides match TRBD2. Trimming cost V 6 bases and J 5 bases; bases outside gene matches: 8. This CDR3 has 15 amino acids.

This clonotype was detected only a few times. The chain has TRBV7-9 and TRBJ2-1; D possibly corresponds to TRBD2 (6 bases). Germline V CDR1 and CDR2: SEHNR, FQNEAQ (reference sequence). V was shortened by 8 bases and J by 5 bases, with 13 bases between the two germline ends. The CDR3 contains 13 residues. The CDR3, as DNA: TGTGCCAGCTCACCAGGAGGGAACAATGAGCAGTTCTTC. Its protein product is CASSPGGNNEQFF.

The chain uses TRBV11-1 and TRBJ2-5; TRBD2 agrees at 10 bases. Germline V gene data show CDR1 as SGHAT and CDR2 as FQDESV (reference sequence). J was trimmed by 2 bases and V by 2 bases; bases with no gene match: 11. There are 18 residues in the CDR3. CDR3 bases: TGTGCCAGCAGCTTAAGGGGAGGGCTAGCGGGGGATCAAGAGACCCAGTACTTC. Protein sequence: CASSLRGGLAGDQETQYF. The full variable domain, in which reference TRBV11-1 and TRBJ2-5 provide the parts outside the CDR3, is EAEVAQSPRYKITEKSQAVAFWCDPISGHATLYWYRQILGQGPELLVQFQDESVVDDSQLPKDRFSAERLKGVDSTLKIQPAELGDSAMYLCASSLRGGLAGDQETQYFGPGTRLLVL.

As to this clonotype: The CDR3 does not close with the conserved phenylalanine or tryptophan, likely indicating a read error. Because the CDR3's place on the DNA is in doubt, the DNA is left out and the CDR3 is given as listed by TCRdb. CDR3 amino acids: CASSPGQASWAGYL. The V call is TRBV7-2, the J call TRBJ2-7; the table gives TRBD1 as D, unverified against the DNA. Inclusive of both ends, the CDR3 amounts to 14 amino acids. Germline assignment: CDR1 SGHTA and CDR2 FQGNSA.

V and J are TRBV7-2 and TRBJ2-7; 8 bases match TRBD2. The germline V gene has CDR1 SGHTA and CDR2 FQGNSA. This CDR3 is 14 amino acids long. J gave up 3 bases and V 5 bases, and 6 bases lay outside the gene matches. CDR3 coding DNA: TGTGCCAGCAGCCGTTCCGGGGGGGACTACGAGCAGTACGTC. It codes for CASSRSGGDYEQYV.

Notes on this clonotype: Given a much more abundant clone one base away, this may be a read error. The V and J genes are TRBV5-1 and TRBJ2-1; D not certain. The length of the CDR3 is 15 residues. Germline CDR1 and CDR2: SGHRS and YFSETQ. The CDR3 spells CASSLGQTGYNEQLF. The CDR3 DNA follows: TGCGCCAGCAGCTTGGGGCAGACGGGTTACAATGAGCAGCTCTTC.

This clonotype was detected ten times or more. The chain combines TRBV7-3 with TRBJ2-1, with TRBD2 matching 11 bases. The CDR3 contains 16 residues. Germline trimming cut 4 bases from V and 4 bases from J; bases unmatched to any gene: 6. Germline CDR1 SGHTA, CDR2 FQGTGA. The CDR3 DNA reads TGTGCCAGCAGCTCTATAGCGGGGGGGATGTACAATGAGCAGTTCTTC. Its protein is CASSSIAGGMYNEQFF.

The genes are TRBV20-1 and TRBJ1-1; D remains ambiguous. The CDR3 loop spans 14 amino acids. Germline V gene lookup returns CDR1 DFQATT and CDR2 SNEGSKA (reference sequence). Trimming stripped 2 bases from V and 2 bases from J, with 12 bases between. CDR3 nucleotide sequence: TGCAGTGCTAGACCCCGTTCCAATAACACTGAAGCTTTCTTT. Protein product: CSARPRSNNTEAFF.

The chain joins TRBV20-1 to TRBJ1-6, with D perhaps TRBD1 (6 bases). Germline loops: CDR1 DFQATT, CDR2 SNEGSKA (reference sequence). V shed 4 bases and J shed 4 bases, with 8 bases lying between them. The CDR3 contains 13 residues. CDR3 DNA: TGCAGTGCTATGGACAGTTATAATTCACCCCTCCACTTT. This gives the protein CSAMDSYNSPLHF.

Concerning this clonotype: At one boundary the junction diverges from the germline segment, which might be a read error. CDR3 DNA: TGTGCCAGCAGCCGCGGACAGAGCGAGGGCTACGCCTTC. This gives the protein CASSRGQSEGYAF. The gene calls are TRBV7-8 and TRBJ1-2, with a weak D call TRBD1 (6 bases). Germline V gives CDR1 SGHVS, CDR2 FQNEAQ. This CDR3 spans 13 amino acids.

This clonotype was picked up a small number of times. V and J are TRBV9 and TRBJ1-2, with a weak D call TRBD1 (5 bases). CDR1 and CDR2 (germline): SGDLS, YYNGEE. V was clipped by 2 bases and J by 10 bases, with 12 bases between them. The CDR3 has 12 amino acids. Here the CDR3 DNA reads TGTGCCAGCAGCGTGTCGGGACTAGTCTACACCTTC. Encoded protein: CASSVSGLVYTF.

The J gene is TRBJ2-7, the V gene TRBV6-1, with 10 bases lining up with TRBD1. The CDR3 totals 16 residues. CDR1 is MNHNS and CDR2 is SASEGT in the germline V gene. After removal of 6 bases from V and 2 bases from J, the junction contained 10 bases not matched to a gene. CDR3 nucleotides: TGTGCCAGCAGCCCAAACTCCGGACAGGGGGCCTACGAGCAGTACTTC. Translation: CASSPNSGQGAYEQYF.

The CDR3 is CASIPGQGDQAFF. Here the CDR3 DNA reads TGTGCCAGCATCCCTGGACAGGGGGATCAGGCTTTCTTT. The rearrangement joins TRBV9 to TRBJ1-1, with TRBD1 matching over 10 bases. From germline, CDR1 is SGDLS and CDR2 YYNGEE. V shed 6 bases, J shed 11 bases, and the junction held 10 bases outside the gene matches. This CDR3 comprises 13 residues.

On this clonotype itself: At one boundary the junction diverges from the germline segment, which might be a read error. The V call is TRBV6-5, the J call TRBJ1-4; TRBD1 aligns across 8 bases. Germline assignment: CDR1 MNHEY and CDR2 SVGAGI. The CDR3 covers 18 residues. The CDR3 spells CASILERGQGPTNEKLFF. DNA for the CDR3: TGCGCCAGCATCCTCGAGCGAGGACAGGGACCAACTAATGAAAAACTGTTTTTT.

Remarks on this clonotype: One end of the junction fails to match germline, which may point to a read error. V gene TRBV13 combines with J gene TRBJ2-1, with no clear D. The CDR3 totals 13 residues. Germline V gene sequence: CDR1 PRHDT, CDR2 FYEKMQ (reference sequence). CDR3 sequence (DNA): TGTGCCAGCGGCTTACTGGGAATGAATGAGCAGTCCTTC. This translates into CASGLLGMNEQSF.

There are many counts of this clonotype. The chain has TRBV13 and TRBJ2-5; 8 bases agree with TRBD1. V lost 3 bases, J lost 1 base, and 7 bases stayed unmatched. CDR3 length equals 16 residues. Germline CDR1 reads PRHDT; CDR2 reads FYEKMQ (reference sequence). CDR3 amino acids: CASSFLTGDAQETQYF. CDR3 bases: TGTGCCAGCAGCTTTTTGACAGGGGACGCCCAAGAGACCCAGTACTTC.

This clonotype appeared many times. The rearrangement uses TRBV19 and TRBJ1-6; D unclear. The CDR3 has 15 residues. Trimming removed 6 bases from V and 3 bases from J, with 12 bases in between. CDR1 is LNHDA and CDR2 is SQIVND in the germline V gene (reference sequence). CDR3 sequence: CASSPPYSYNSPLHF. The CDR3 bases are TGTGCCAGTAGCCCCCCCTACAGCTATAATTCACCCCTCCACTTT.